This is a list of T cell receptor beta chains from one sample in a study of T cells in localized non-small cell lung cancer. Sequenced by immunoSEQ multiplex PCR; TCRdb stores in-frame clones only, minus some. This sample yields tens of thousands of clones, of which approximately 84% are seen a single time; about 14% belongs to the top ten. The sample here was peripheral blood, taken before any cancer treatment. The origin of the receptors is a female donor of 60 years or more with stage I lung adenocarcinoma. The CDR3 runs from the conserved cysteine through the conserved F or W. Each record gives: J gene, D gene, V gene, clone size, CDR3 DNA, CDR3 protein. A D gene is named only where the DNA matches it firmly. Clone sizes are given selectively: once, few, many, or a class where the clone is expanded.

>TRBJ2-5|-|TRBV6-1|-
TGTGCCAGCAGTGAAGTCCCAAACGAGTACTTC
CASSEVPNEYF
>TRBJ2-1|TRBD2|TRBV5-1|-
TGCGCCAGCAGCTTGGACCTTAGCGGGGGGGCCGCTGAGCAGTTCTTC
CASSLDLSGGAAEQFF
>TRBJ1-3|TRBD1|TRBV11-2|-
TGTGCCAGCACCTTAGGGGGACAGGGGGTGTATGCTGGAAACACCATATATTTT
CASTLGGQGVYAGNTIYF
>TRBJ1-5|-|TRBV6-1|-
TGTGCCAGCAGTCCCCGGGCCAAGAGTGATCAGCCCCAGCATTTT
CASSPRAKSDQPQHF
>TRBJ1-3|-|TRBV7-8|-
TGTGCCAGCAGCTTACGGCGAGAGTTGGGGGGAAACACCATATATTTT
CASSLRRELGGNTIYF
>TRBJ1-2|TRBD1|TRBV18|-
TGTGCCAGCTCACCTTCCAGACAGGGCTCGCGGGATGGCTACACCTTC
CASSPSRQGSRDGYTF
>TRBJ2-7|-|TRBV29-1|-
TGCAGCCCGACGGAACAGAACTCCTACGAGCAGTACTTC
CSPTEQNSYEQYF
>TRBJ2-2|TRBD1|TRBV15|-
TGTGCCACCAGCAGGACAGGGTCCACCGGGGAGCTGTTTTTT
CATSRTGSTGELFF
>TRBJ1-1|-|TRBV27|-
TGTGCCAGCAGTTCGGGGGGGACTAAGCGTACTGAAGCTTTCTTT
CASSSGGTKRTEAFF
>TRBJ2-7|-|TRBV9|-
TGTGCCAGCAGCCCCAGGGGAATGTACGAGCAGTACTTC
CASSPRGMYEQYF
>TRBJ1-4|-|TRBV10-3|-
TGTGCCATCAGTGCAGGGGCGTCAACTAATGAAAAACTGTTTTTT
CAISAGASTNEKLFF
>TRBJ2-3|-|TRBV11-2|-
TGTGCCAGCAGCTTAGGTGGGACCAAATCAGATACGCAGTATTTT
CASSLGGTKSDTQYF
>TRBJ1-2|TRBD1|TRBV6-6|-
TGTGCCAGCAGCGGTACAGGGGATGGAGGCTACACCTTC
CASSGTGDGGYTF
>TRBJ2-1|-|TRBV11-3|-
TGTGCCAGCAAGAGGGGAAACAATGAGCAGTTCTTC
CASKRGNNEQFF
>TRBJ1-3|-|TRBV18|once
TGTGCCAGCTCACCACCCGGCTCAGGCACCATATATTTT
CASSPPGSGTIYF
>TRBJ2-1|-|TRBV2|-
TGTGCCAGCAGTGAATTGCGGGAATACGGAGAGCAGTTCTTC
CASSELREYGEQFF
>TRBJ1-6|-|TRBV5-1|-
TGCGCCAGCAGCCCGGACCGACAGAGCTCCTATAATTCACCCCTCCACTTT
CASSPDRQSSYNSPLHF
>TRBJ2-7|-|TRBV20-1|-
TGCAGTCCTTACAATTCCTACGAGCAGTACTTC
CSPYNSYEQYF
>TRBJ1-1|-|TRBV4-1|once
TGCGCCAGCAGCCAAGGGTACCGGGCAGCAGAAGCTTTCTTT
CASSQGYRAAEAFF
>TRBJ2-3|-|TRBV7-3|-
TGTGCCAGCAGCCCCGGCGGGGTTGGCGCAGATACGCAGTATTTT
CASSPGGVGADTQYF
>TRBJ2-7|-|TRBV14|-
TGTGCCAGCAGCCCAAGGAGGACAGGAGGGACCTACGAGCAGTACTTC
CASSPRRTGGTYEQYF
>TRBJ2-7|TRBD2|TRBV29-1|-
TGCAGCGTTGAATCCTCGTCTAGCGGGTACGAGCAGTACTTC
CSVESSSSGYEQYF
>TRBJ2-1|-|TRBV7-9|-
TGTGCCAGCAGCCCCAAGCTTCGCTACGGCAATGAGCAGTTCTTC
CASSPKLRYGNEQFF
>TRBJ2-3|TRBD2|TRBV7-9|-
TGTGCCAGCAGCTTGACTAGCGGGATCACAGATACGCAGTATTTT
CASSLTSGITDTQYF
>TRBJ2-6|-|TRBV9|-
TGTGCCAGCAACCTTGGGGGTATTGGGGCCAACGTCCTGACTTTC
CASNLGGIGANVLTF
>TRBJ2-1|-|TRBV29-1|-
TGCAGCGTCAGGGGGGGCGGGCGCAACAATGAGCAGTTCTTC
CSVRGGGRNNEQFF
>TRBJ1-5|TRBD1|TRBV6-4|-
TGTGCCAGCAGTGTGGGACAGGGCAATCAGCCCCAGCATTTT
CASSVGQGNQPQHF
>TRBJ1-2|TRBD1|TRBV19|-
TGTGCCAGTAGTGACGACAGGGGGCCTAACTATGGCTACACCTTC
CASSDDRGPNYGYTF
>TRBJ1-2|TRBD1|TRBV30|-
TGTGCCTGGACACCACAGGGGGGGTCCCGGAACTATGGCTACACCTTC
CAWTPQGGSRNYGYTF
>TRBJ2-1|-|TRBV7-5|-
TGTGCCAGAAGAGCGGGAGGAACCTACAATGAGCAGTTCTTC
CARRAGGTYNEQFF
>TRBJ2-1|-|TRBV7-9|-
TGTGCCAGCAGCTCTTACACTTTAGGTTGGGATGAGCAGTTCTTC
CASSSYTLGWDEQFF
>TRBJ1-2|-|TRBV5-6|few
TGTGCCAGCAGCTCGGATCTATACCTGACGCGGTGGGGCTACACCTTC
CASSSDLYLTRWGYTF
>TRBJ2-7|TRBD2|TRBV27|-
TGTGCCAGCAGGCCGATCGGACTAGCGGGGGAATACGAGCAGTACTTC
CASRPIGLAGEYEQYF
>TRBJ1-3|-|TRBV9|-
TGTGCCAGCAGTGGAGATTCTGGAAACACCATATATTTT
CASSGDSGNTIYF
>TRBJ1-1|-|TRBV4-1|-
TGCGCCAGCAGCCTGGGAGTACAGGGTATACACACTGAAGCTTTCTTT
CASSLGVQGIHTEAFF
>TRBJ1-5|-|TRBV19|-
TGTGCCAGTAGAAGGAGACAGTCTAGCAATCAGCCCCAGCATTTT
CASRRRQSSNQPQHF
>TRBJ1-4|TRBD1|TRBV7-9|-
TGTGCCAGCAGCCTCTCACAGGGGGCTAATGAAAAACTGTTTTTT
CASSLSQGANEKLFF
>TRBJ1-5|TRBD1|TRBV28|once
TGTGCCAGCAGTTTAAGAACAGGGGTCAATCAGCCCCAGCATTTT
CASSLRTGVNQPQHF
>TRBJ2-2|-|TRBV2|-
TGTGCCAGCAGCCGCCGGGGCTCGGGCGGGGAGCTGTTTTTT
CASSRRGSGGELFF
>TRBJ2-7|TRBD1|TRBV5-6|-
TGTGCCAGCAGCTTGGCCGGACAGGGAAGAAGGTACGAGCAGTACTTC
CASSLAGQGRRYEQYF